This T cell receptor (beta chain) was identified during a study of T cells in Graves' hyperthyroidism and ophthalmopathy. Study overall: Peripheral blood specimens were obtained at initial diagnosis, prior to any treatment.

RNA transcripts gave rise to amplified TCR beta CDR3 regions. HTBI primers were the set used in a first-round RT-PCR of the TCR CDR3. TCRdb re-called the multiplex PCR reads through MiXCR, storing one row per CDR3 protein. Altogether hundreds of thousands of distinct CDR3 sequences are present, 16% being singletons, with the ten largest covering more than 15%. Newly diagnosed patients aged 18 to 65 had hyperthyroidism of under 2 months' duration. Deletions cut 0 bases from V and 4 bases from J, with 13 bases between. The CDR3 has 15 amino acids. Germline values: CDR1 GTSNPN, CDR2 SVGIG (reference sequence). This clonotype was seen ten or more times. What it recognizes is unknown. Study-wide findings and caveats: Before onset, by a median of around 6.1 months, the model predicted ophthalmopathy.

The V gene is TRBV30, the J gene TRBJ2-1, with D uncertain. The sequence came from a woman between 18 and 29 years old with Graves' hyperthyroidism. The source material was blood. CDR3 in DNA: TGTGCCTGGAGTGTCCAGGCCCCACCGTACAATGAGCAGTTCTTC. Translated: CAWSVQAPPYNEQFF.